The next 2 T cell receptor beta chains were all read from a single sample in a study of T cell responses to AZD1222 COVID-19 vaccine. Profiled with immunoSEQ multiplex PCR; TCRdb holds only in-frame clones, not every one. The profile shows 190,000 or so clones, approximately 91% of them singletons. The sample in question was peripheral blood, obtained 28 days after the second AZD1222 dose. These receptors were collected from an adult who received the AZD1222 COVID-19 vaccine.

This chain joins TRBV9 and TRBJ2-7, with 12 bases fitting TRBD2. The CDR3 spans 16 residues. The V gene end was trimmed by 0 bases and the J gene end by 4 bases; junction bases not matched to a gene: 5. The germline CDR1 and CDR2 sequences are SGDLS and YYNGEE. In DNA form, the CDR3 reads TGTGCCAGCAGCGTAGGACTAGCGGGAGCTGGGTACGAGCAGTACTTC. Amino acids: CASSVGLAGAGYEQYF.

Only a few counts were recorded for this clone. The chain joins TRBV30 to TRBJ1-6; D is possibly TRBD1 (5 bases). Germline CDR1 GTSNPN, CDR2 SVGIG (reference sequence). The CDR3 covers 15 residues. Trimming took 3 bases from V and 8 from J, leaving 17 bases between them. The CDR3 nucleotides read TGTGCCTGGAGCGATCTAGACAGACAAGATTCACCCCTCCACTTT. As protein: CAWSDLDRQDSPLHF.